This is a list of T cell receptor beta chains from one sample in a study of blood T cell repertoires in COVID-19. Sequenced by immunoSEQ multiplex PCR; TCRdb stores in-frame clones only, minus some. The repertoire holds around 140,000 clones, with roughly 80% as singletons. Source material: peripheral blood. The receptor set was obtained from a man between 65 and 85 years old who had recovered from COVID-19. Each CDR3 is given with its conserved first and last residue. A D gene is named only where the DNA matches it firmly.

J gene	D gene	V gene	CDR3 protein	CDR3 DNA
TRBJ2-1	-	TRBV19	CASSNPSAEPNNEQFF	TGTGCCAGTAGTAACCCCTCAGCGGAGCCTAACAATGAGCAGTTCTTC
TRBJ1-3	TRBD1	TRBV14	CASSPGQSSGRTIYF	TGTGCCAGCAGCCCGGGACAGAGCTCTGGAAGGACCATATATTTT
TRBJ2-1	-	TRBV10-2	CASTEGQILVLHEQFF	TGCGCCAGCACTGAAGGACAGATCCTCGTTTTACATGAGCAGTTCTTC
TRBJ2-5	-	TRBV7-9	CASSLVGARETQYF	TGTGCCAGCAGCTTAGTGGGGGCGCGTGAGACCCAGTACTTC
TRBJ2-1	-	TRBV7-2	CASSLSGSSYNEQFF	TGTGCCAGCAGCTTAAGTGGGAGCTCCTACAATGAGCAGTTCTTC
TRBJ1-2	TRBD1	TRBV5-1	CASRGQGYGYTF	TGCGCCAGCAGGGGACAGGGTTATGGCTACACCTTC
TRBJ1-5	-	TRBV6-2/TRBV6-3	CASSPRGGTPQHF	TGTGCCAGCAGTCCACGGGGGGGGACGCCCCAGCATTTT
TRBJ1-2	TRBD1	TRBV18	CASSAGQGSYGYTF	TGTGCCAGCTCTGCGGGACAGGGGTCATATGGCTACACCTTC
TRBJ2-1	TRBD2	TRBV27	CASSPGTSGSFVEQFF	TGTGCCAGCAGTCCTGGGACTAGCGGGAGCTTCGTTGAGCAGTTCTTC
TRBJ2-7	TRBD2	TRBV10-3	CAVATGTSGGTYEQYF	TGTGCCGTCGCCACCGGGACTAGCGGGGGCACCTACGAGCAGTACTTC
TRBJ2-2	TRBD2	TRBV15	CATSRYSGNLPGELFF	TGTGCCACCAGCAGATATAGCGGGAATCTGCCCGGGGAGCTGTTTTTT
TRBJ2-7	-	TRBV28	CASSFYLSSYEQYF	TGTGCCAGCAGTTTTTATCTGAGCTCCTACGAGCAGTACTTC